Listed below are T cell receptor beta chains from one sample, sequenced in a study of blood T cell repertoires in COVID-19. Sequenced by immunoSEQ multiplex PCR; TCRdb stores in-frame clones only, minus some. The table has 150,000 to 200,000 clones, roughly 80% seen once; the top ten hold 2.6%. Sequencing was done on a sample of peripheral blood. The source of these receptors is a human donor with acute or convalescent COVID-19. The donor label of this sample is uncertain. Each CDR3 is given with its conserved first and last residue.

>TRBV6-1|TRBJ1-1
CASSESRVNTEAFF
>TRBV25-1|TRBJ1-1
CASRKGTEAFF
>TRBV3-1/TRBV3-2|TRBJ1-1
CASSLSGTAQNTEAFF
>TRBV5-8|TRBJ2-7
CASSVGGTRGEQYF
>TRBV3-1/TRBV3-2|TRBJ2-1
CASSQERGTYNEQFF
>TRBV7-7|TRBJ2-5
CASSLLAGGIETQYF
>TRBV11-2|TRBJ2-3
CASSLEAPDTQYF
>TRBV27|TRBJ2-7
CASSRDTSGRGYEQYF
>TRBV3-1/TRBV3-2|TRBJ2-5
CASSQNHGETQYF
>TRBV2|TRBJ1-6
CASKIYNNSPLHF
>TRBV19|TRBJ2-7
CASSTVQGSYEQYF
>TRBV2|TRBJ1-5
CAGAKEGTSNQPQHF
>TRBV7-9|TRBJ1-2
CASRGQGATGYTF
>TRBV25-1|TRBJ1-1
CASSESGGTEAFF
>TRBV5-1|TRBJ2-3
CASSLVGGGLDTQYF
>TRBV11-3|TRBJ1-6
CASSSPRGGAIGSPLHF
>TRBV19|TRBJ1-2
CASSNLRTRLANYGYTF
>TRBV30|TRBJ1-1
CAWSGGGKNTEAFF
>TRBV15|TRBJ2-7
CATSLDRATYEQYF
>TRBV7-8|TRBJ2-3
CASILGQVVTDTQYF
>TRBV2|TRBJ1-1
CASRSGQSAFF
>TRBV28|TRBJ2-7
CASSLVSGVGYEQYF
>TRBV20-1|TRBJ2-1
CSASPVASGRGEQFF
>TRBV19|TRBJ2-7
CASSPGGYEQYF
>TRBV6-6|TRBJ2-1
CASSYPSGSYNEQFF
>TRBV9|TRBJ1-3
CASSVSGVSGNTIYF
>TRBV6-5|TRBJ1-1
CASSYRKGVNTEAFF
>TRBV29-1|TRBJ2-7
CSGTGTGSYEQYF
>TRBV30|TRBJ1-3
CAWSSGRATGNTIYF
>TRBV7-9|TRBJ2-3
CASGTGSADTQYF
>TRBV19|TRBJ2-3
CASSRTGSVDTQYF
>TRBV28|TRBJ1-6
CASSPPGQQGRKSPLHF
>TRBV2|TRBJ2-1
CASRQGENEQFF
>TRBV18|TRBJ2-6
CASSPQGSGANVLTF
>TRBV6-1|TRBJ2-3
CASSEQGARDTQYF
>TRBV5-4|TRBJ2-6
CASSPRDIGANVLTF
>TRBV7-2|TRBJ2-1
CASSGRREGRGEQFF
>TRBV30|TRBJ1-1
CAWKKGQRKTEAFF
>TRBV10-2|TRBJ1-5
CASSEYRGVGQPQHF
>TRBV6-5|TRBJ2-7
CASSRTGKDEQYF
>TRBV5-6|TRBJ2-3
CASSLVAGSPDTQYF
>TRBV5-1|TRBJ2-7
CASSLEPGTSSYEQYF
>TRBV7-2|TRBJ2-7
CASSPTSGRLLSYEQYF
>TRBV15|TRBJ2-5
CATSRDGSGLGETQYF
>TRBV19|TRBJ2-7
CASSSWGVSYEQYF
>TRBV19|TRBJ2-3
CASSIVGVTSTDTQYF
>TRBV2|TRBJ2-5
CASSVLSLTAPKETQYF
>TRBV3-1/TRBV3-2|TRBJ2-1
CASSHLSSYNEQFF
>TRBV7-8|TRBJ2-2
CASSLDPVAGELFF
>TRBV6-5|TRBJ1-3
CASRLGTGGNTIYF
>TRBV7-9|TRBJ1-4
CASSLGGGYRNEKLFF
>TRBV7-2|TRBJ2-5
CASSLGGTGAGETQYF
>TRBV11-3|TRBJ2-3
CASSLGRGHTDTQYF
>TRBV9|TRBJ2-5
CASSVAPGGAGQETQYF
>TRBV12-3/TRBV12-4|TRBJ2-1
CASSLGAGEQFF
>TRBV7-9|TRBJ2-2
CASSSQGAVGNTGELFF
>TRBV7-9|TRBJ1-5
CASSLDGVNQPQHF